Each of the 3 T cell receptor beta chains below was sequenced from the same sample in a study of cytomegalovirus exposure and HLA in healthy donors. Primers included in the PCR were 60 Vbeta and 13 Jbeta primers. The table came from immunoSEQ multiplex PCR; TCRdb's copy has only in-frame clones and leaves some out. The sample carries about 96,000 clones, approximately 75% recorded once. Sample: PBMCs. Every receptor here comes from a female donor in good health and CMV-seropositive.

This clone was found once. The rearrangement links TRBV6-1 to TRBJ1-1; D remains ambiguous. The CDR3 has 16 residues. The V end lost 2 bases, the J end lost 8 bases, and 21 bases lay between the germline ends. Germline CDR1 is MNHNS and CDR2 is SASEGT. The CDR3 loop is CASSESRARVNAEAFF. The CDR3 DNA reads as TGTGCCAGCAGTGAATCGAGGGCAAGGGTCAACGCAGAAGCTTTCTTT.

The J gene is TRBJ2-7, the V gene TRBV5-1; 8 bases line up with TRBD1. Germline lookup yields CDR1 SGHRS and CDR2 YFSETQ. The ends lost 4 bases at V and 3 bases at J; junction bases unmatched: 9. The CDR3 sequence is 15 residues long. For the CDR3, the DNA is TGCGCCAGCAGCCCTCAGACAGGGGAAGGCTACGAGCAGTACTTC. Translation gives CASSPQTGEGYEQYF.

The J gene is TRBJ1-5, the V gene TRBV7-3; 7 bases map to TRBD1. The CDR3 sequence is 11 residues long. Germline-derived CDR1 and CDR2 are SGHTA and FQGTGA. Trimming cost V 11 bases and J 15 bases; bases outside gene matches: 13. The CDR3 DNA follows: TGTGCCTCCGGGACAGTTCTCCGGGGGCATTTT. Protein: CASGTVLRGHF.